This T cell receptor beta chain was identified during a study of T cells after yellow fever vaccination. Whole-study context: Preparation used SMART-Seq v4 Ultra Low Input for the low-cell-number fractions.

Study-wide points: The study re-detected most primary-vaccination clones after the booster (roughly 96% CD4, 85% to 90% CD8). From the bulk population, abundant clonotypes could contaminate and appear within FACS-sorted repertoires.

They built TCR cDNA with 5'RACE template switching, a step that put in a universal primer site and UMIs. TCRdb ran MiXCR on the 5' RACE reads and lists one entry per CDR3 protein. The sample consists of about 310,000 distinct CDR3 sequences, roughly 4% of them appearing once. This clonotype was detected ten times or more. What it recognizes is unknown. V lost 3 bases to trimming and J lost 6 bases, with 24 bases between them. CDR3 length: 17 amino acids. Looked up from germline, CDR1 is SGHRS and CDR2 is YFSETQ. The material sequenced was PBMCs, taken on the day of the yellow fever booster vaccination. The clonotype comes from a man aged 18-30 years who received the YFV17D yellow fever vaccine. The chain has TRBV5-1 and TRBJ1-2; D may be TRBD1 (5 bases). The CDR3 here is CASSSYPTGGVGDGYTF. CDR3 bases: TGCGCCAGCAGCTCGTACCCCACTGGGGGGGTAGGTGATGGCTACACCTTC.